The rows below give T cell receptor beta chains drawn from one sample of a study of blood T cell repertoires in COVID-19. Sequencing was performed with immunoSEQ multiplex PCR; in TCRdb, only in-frame clones are kept and a portion is missing. The repertoire consists of about 260,000 clones, with around nine tenths occurring once and the leading ten covering approximately 5.3%. The sample taken for sequencing was peripheral blood. All receptors derive from a woman in her sixties or seventies with COVID-19, enrolled during active disease. CDR3s include the opening cysteine and the closing phenylalanine or tryptophan. The order of the fields is J gene, clone size, D gene, V gene, CDR3 DNA, CDR3 protein. The D gene is left open where the match is weak. Size is omitted from some rows. Given values are once, few, many or a class for expanded clones.

J: TRBJ1-1; size: .; D: .; V: TRBV29-1; DNA: TGCAGCGCCGGCAGGGGAAAGACTGAAGCTTTCTTT; CDR3: CSAGRGKTEAFF
J: TRBJ1-2; size: .; D: .; V: TRBV20-1; DNA: .; CDR3: CSARDWGGGTF
J: TRBJ2-7; size: .; D: TRBD2; V: TRBV4-2; DNA: TGTGCCAGCAGCCAAGACCCTAGCGGGAGTAGTGAGCAGTACTTC; CDR3: CASSQDPSGSSEQYF
J: TRBJ1-1; size: few; D: TRBD1; V: TRBV3-1/TRBV3-2; DNA: TGTGCCAGCAGCCCACGACAGGGCACTGAAGCTTTCTTT; CDR3: CASSPRQGTEAFF
J: TRBJ1-2; size: once; D: TRBD1; V: TRBV28; DNA: TGTGCCAGCAGTCTACAGGGGGCGGGAGGCTACACCTTC; CDR3: CASSLQGAGGYTF
J: TRBJ1-1; size: .; D: TRBD1; V: TRBV30; DNA: TGTGCCGGGCGACAGGGGGCGAACACTGAAGCTTTCTTT; CDR3: CAGRQGANTEAFF
J: TRBJ2-1; size: .; D: .; V: TRBV7-9; DNA: TGTGCCAGCAGCTTATTGGGCAGTTCGGCCAATGAGCAGTTCTTC; CDR3: CASSLLGSSANEQFF
J: TRBJ1-5; size: .; D: .; V: TRBV2; DNA: TGTGCCAGCAGAACGAGTTTCGGAGGCAATCAGCCCCAGCATTTT; CDR3: CASRTSFGGNQPQHF
J: TRBJ2-7; size: .; D: .; V: TRBV20-1; DNA: TGCAGTGCCGAGGAGAGACACGAGCAGTACTTC; CDR3: CSAEERHEQYF
J: TRBJ2-5; size: once; D: TRBD1; V: TRBV4-3; DNA: TGCGCCAGCAGCTCACAACAGGGGTTGGTCCAAGAGACCCAGTACTTC; CDR3: CASSSQQGLVQETQYF
J: TRBJ1-1; size: once; D: TRBD1; V: TRBV11-3; DNA: TGTGCCAGCAGTCAGGGACAGGGAAGCACTGAAGCTTTCTTT; CDR3: CASSQGQGSTEAFF
J: TRBJ1-1; size: .; D: TRBD1; V: TRBV29-1; DNA: TGCAGCGCCCGACCCCAGGGGGCTAACACTGAAGCTTTCTTT; CDR3: CSARPQGANTEAFF
J: TRBJ1-2; size: few; D: .; V: TRBV6-5; DNA: TGTGCCAGCAGTAGAGGGAGCATTGGAGGCTACACCTTC; CDR3: CASSRGSIGGYTF
J: TRBJ2-7; size: .; D: .; V: TRBV19; DNA: TGTGCCAGTAGTAATTCCCCAAACGAGCAGTACTTC; CDR3: CASSNSPNEQYF
J: TRBJ2-4; size: .; D: TRBD2; V: TRBV2; DNA: TGTGCCAGCAGTTCCGGACTAGCGGGAGCAGAAAACATTCAGTACTTC; CDR3: CASSSGLAGAENIQYF
J: TRBJ1-1; size: .; D: .; V: TRBV28; DNA: TGTGCCAGCAGTACACGGAGGGTGCTTTTGAACACTGAAGCTTTCTTT; CDR3: CASSTRRVLLNTEAFF
J: TRBJ2-3; size: many; D: .; V: TRBV5-6; DNA: TGTGCCAGCAGCTTGCCGTTAACAGGGCGGGCCACGCAGTATTTT; CDR3: CASSLPLTGRATQYF
J: TRBJ1-6; size: once; D: .; V: TRBV28; DNA: TGTGCCAGCAGGGAATGGAGGGCAGGGCGGAGTTCACCCCTCCACTTT; CDR3: CASREWRAGRSSPLHF